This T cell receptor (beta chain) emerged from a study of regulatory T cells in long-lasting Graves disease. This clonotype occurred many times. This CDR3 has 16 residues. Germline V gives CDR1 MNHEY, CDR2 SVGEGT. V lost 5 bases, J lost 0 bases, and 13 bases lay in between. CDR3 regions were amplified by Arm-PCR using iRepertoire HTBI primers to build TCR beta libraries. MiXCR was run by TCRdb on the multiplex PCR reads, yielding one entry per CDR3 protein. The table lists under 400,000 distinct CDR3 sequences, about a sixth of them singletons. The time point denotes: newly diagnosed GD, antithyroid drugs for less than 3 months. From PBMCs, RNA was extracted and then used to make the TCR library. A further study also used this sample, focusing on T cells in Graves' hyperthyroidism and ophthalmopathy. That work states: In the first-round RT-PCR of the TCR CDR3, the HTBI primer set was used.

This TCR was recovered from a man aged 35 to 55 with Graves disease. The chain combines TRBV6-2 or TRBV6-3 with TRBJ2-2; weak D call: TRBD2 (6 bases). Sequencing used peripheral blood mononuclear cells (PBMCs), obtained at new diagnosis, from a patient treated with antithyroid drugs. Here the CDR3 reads CASSQLGGSNTGELFF. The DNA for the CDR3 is TGTGCCAGCAGTCAACTGGGGGGATCGAACACCGGGGAGCTGTTTTTT.